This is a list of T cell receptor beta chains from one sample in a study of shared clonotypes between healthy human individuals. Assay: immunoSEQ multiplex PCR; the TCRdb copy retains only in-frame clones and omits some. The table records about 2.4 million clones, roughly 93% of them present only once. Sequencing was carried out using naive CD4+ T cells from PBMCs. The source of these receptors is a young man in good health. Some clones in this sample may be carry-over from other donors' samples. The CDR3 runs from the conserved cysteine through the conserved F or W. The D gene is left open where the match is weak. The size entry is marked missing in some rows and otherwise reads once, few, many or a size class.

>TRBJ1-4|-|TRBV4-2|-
TGTGCCAGCAGCGAACGGGCCTCCAAACTGTTTTTT
CASSERASKLFF
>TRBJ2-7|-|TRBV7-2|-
TGTGCCAGCAGTTCCACGGGAGCCGCGCCCGAGCAGTACTTC
CASSSTGAAPEQYF
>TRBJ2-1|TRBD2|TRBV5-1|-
TGCGCCAGCTTTAGGACTAGTCTGCCGAGCTCCTACAATGAGCAGTTCTTC
CASFRTSLPSSYNEQFF
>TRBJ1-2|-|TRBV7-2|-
TGTGCCAGCAGCTTAAGGCTTCCTCGACAGCACTATGGCTACACCTTC
CASSLRLPRQHYGYTF
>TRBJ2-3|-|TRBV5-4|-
TGTGCCAGCAGCTTGGCCCCTCAGACCACAGATACGCAGTATTTT
CASSLAPQTTDTQYF
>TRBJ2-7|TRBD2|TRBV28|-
TGTGCCAGCAGTTTGGGCCCTCTAGCGGGGAACTACGAGCAGTACTTC
CASSLGPLAGNYEQYF
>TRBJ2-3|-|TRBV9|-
TGTGCCAGCAGCGTTTCCCTTTATGCCTCAGATACGCAGTATTTT
CASSVSLYASDTQYF
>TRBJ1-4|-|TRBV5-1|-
TGCGCCAGCAGCTTTAGTGGTCTTGAAAAACTGTTTTTT
CASSFSGLEKLFF
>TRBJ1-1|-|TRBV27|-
TGTGCCAGCAGTAAATTCGTGATTAGCGAGGACACTGAAGCTTTCTTT
CASSKFVISEDTEAFF
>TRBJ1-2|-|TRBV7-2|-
TGTGCCAGCAGCTTACAAACGACAGGCCTCAAGGGTGGCTACACCTTC
CASSLQTTGLKGGYTF
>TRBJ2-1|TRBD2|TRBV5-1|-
TGCGCCAGCAGCTTAGGGACGGGAGGGTACAATGAGCAGTTCTTC
CASSLGTGGYNEQFF
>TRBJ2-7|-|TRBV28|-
TGTGCCAGCAGTGTTGAGTACGAGCAGTACTTC
CASSVEYEQYF
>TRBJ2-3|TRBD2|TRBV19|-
TGTGCCAGTAGTGACCAACTAGCGGGAGGAGATACGCAGTATTTT
CASSDQLAGGDTQYF
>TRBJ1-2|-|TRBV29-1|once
TGCAGCGTCCGCAGACAGTCCGGTGGCTACACCTTC
CSVRRQSGGYTF
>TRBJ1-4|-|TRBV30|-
TGTGCCTGGAGTGTACAGTCTAATGAAAAACTGTTTTTT
CAWSVQSNEKLFF
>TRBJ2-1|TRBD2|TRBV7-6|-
TGTGCCAGCAGCGACAGGCCTCGACTAGCGGGAGGGAGGGAGTTCTTC
CASSDRPRLAGGREFF
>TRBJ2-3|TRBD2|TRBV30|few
TGTGCCTGGAGTTCCAGGACTAGCCTGACAGATACGCAGTATTTT
CAWSSRTSLTDTQYF
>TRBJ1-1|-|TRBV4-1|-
TGCGCCAGCAGCCCAAGACAGGTGCCGAACACTGAAGCTTTCTTT
CASSPRQVPNTEAFF
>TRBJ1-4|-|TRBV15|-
TGTGCCACCAGCAGAGACCCATTTAGGGGCCGGCTCGCAACTAATGAAAAACTGTTTTTT
CATSRDPFRGRLATNEKLFF
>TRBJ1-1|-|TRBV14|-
TGTGCCAGCAGCCAAGTGAGGGGGGCTAGGGAAGCTTTCTTT
CASSQVRGAREAFF
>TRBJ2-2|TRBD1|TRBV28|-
TGTGCCAGCAGTCGGACAGGGATTGAGGAGCTGTTTTTT
CASSRTGIEELFF
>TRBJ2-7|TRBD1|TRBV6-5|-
TGTGCCAGCAGTTATACCGGGACAGGGCCCTACGAGCAGTACTTC
CASSYTGTGPYEQYF
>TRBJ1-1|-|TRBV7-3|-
TGTGCCAGCTCCTCAGGCTATGGGACTGAAGCTTTCTTT
CASSSGYGTEAFF
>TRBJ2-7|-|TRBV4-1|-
TGCGCCAGCAGCCTGAGTGGGGTCTACGAGCAGTACTTC
CASSLSGVYEQYF
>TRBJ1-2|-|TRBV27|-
TGTGCCAGCAGTTTATTAGGGGGTTCGTATGGCTACACCTTC
CASSLLGGSYGYTF
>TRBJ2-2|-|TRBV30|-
TGTGCCTCTCCCGGGACATCGAACACCGGGGAGCTGTTTTTT
CASPGTSNTGELFF
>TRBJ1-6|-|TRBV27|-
TGTGCCAGTCGGCTCAGGGAAGGGGTTTCACCCCTCCACTTT
CASRLREGVSPLHF
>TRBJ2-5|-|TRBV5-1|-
TGCGCCAGCAGCTTGGGGGCGACAGTCGAAGAGACCCAGTACTTC
CASSLGATVEETQYF
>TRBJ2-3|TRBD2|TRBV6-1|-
TGTGCCAGCAGTGATGGGAGACTAGCGGGAGGGGGGACAGATACGCAGTATTTT
CASSDGRLAGGGTDTQYF
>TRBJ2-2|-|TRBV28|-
TGTGCCAGCAGTCCATTTTGGACCAATTATAACACCGGGGAGCTGTTTTTT
CASSPFWTNYNTGELFF
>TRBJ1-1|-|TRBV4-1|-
TGCGCCAGCAGCCGGAACCCGAGGCTGGGGGGCCTCAGGAACACTGAAGCTTTCTTT
CASSRNPRLGGLRNTEAFF
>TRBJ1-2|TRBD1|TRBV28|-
TGTGCCAGCAGTATCCCGACAGGGGGCTATGGCTACACCTTC
CASSIPTGGYGYTF
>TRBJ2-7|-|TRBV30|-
TGTGCCTGGAACAGTGGGAGACAGAGCCACGAGCAGTACTTC
CAWNSGRQSHEQYF
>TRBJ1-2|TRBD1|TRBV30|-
TGTGCCTGGAGTTCAGGGGGTGGTGGCTACACCTTC
CAWSSGGGGYTF
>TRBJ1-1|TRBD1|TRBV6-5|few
TGTGCCAGCAGGCCCGAATCCAGGGGGACTGAAGCTTTCTTT
CASRPESRGTEAFF
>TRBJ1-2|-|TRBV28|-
TGTGCCAGCAGTGTTCCAAGATATGGCTACACCTTC
CASSVPRYGYTF
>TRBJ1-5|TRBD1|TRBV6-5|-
TGTGCCAGCAGGGACAGGGTCGGTCAGCCCCAGCATTTT
CASRDRVGQPQHF
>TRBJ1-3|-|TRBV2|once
TGTGCCAGCAGTGGACAGCCCTCTGGAAACACCATATATTTT
CASSGQPSGNTIYF
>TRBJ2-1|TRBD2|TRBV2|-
TGTGCCAGCAGCTTAGCGGGACGTCCCTCCGATGAGCAGTTCTTC
CASSLAGRPSDEQFF
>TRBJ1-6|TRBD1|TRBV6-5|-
TGTGCCAGCAGTCCGCGGGACAGTACGTCACCCCTCCACTTT
CASSPRDSTSPLHF
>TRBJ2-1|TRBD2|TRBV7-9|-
TGTGCCAGCAGCTTAGTCGCTAGCGGGAGGCACGAGCAGTTCTTC
CASSLVASGRHEQFF
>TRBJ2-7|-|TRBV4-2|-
TGTGCCAGCAGCCAAGAGTCCGAGGCCTACGAGCAGTACTTC
CASSQESEAYEQYF
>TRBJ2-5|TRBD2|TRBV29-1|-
TGCAGCGTTGAACCCCTAGGGAGACTAGCGGGAGGCACCCGGGAGACCCAGTACTTC
CSVEPLGRLAGGTRETQYF
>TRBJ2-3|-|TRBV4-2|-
TGTGCCAGCAGCCAAGATTTAACGGCCCCAGATACGCAGTATTTT
CASSQDLTAPDTQYF
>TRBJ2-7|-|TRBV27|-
TGTGCCAGCAGCAGGGGTTTTTCCTACGAGCAGTACTTC
CASSRGFSYEQYF
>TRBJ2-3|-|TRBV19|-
TGTGCCAGTAGTAATGGTGGAGGGTCCACAGATACGCAGTATTTT
CASSNGGGSTDTQYF
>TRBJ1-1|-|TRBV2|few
TGTGCCAGCCTCATGATGAGAGGCACTGAAGCTTTCTTT
CASLMMRGTEAFF
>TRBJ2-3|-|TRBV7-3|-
TGTGCCAGCAGCGTAGACAGATCAGATACGCAGTATTTT
CASSVDRSDTQYF
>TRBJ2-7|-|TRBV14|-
TGTGCCAGCAGCCAAGATCCGACCTATGGCGAGCAGTACTTC
CASSQDPTYGEQYF
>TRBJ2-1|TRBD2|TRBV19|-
TGTGCCAGTAGTACCCTGGGACTAGCGGGAGTCTCCTACAATGAGCAGTTCTTC
CASSTLGLAGVSYNEQFF
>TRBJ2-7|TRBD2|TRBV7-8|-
TGTGCCAGCAGCCGGACTAGCGGGCCCTACGAGCAGTACTTC
CASSRTSGPYEQYF
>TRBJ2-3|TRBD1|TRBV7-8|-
TGTGCCAGCAGCGTGACAGGGTTTGATACGCAGTATTTT
CASSVTGFDTQYF
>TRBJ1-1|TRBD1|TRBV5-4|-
TGTGCCGCAACCCTCAGGGGGAGTACTGAAGCTTTCTTT
CAATLRGSTEAFF
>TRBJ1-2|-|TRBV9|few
TGTGCCAGCAGCGTAGAGGATTGGGTGTCCAACTATGGCTACACCTTC
CASSVEDWVSNYGYTF
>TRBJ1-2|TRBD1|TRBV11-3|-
TGTGCCAGCAGCCACAGGGGGAGAGGCTACACCTTC
CASSHRGRGYTF
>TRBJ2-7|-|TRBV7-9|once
TGTGCCAGCAGCAGAGGCTCCTACGAGCAGTACTTC
CASSRGSYEQYF
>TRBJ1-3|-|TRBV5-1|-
TGCGCCAGCAGCCTTGACGGAGCCTCTGGAAACACCATATATTTT
CASSLDGASGNTIYF
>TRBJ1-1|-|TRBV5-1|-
TGCGCCAGCAGCTGGGGAGGGACCCACACTGAAGCTTTCTTT
CASSWGGTHTEAFF
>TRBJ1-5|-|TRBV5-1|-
TGCGCCAGCAGCCCAGGACGGGACGGAAGCAATCAGCCCCAGCATTTT
CASSPGRDGSNQPQHF
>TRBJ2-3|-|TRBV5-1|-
TGCGCCAGCAGCTTGGAGAGGGATACGCAGTATTTT
CASSLERDTQYF